A selection of T cell receptor beta chains follows, all from one sample in a study of blood T cell repertoires in COVID-19. The protocol was immunoSEQ multiplex PCR, while the TCRdb copy is restricted to in-frame clones and leaves out a portion. The repertoire consists of about 120,000 clones, with approximately 82% occurring once and the leading ten covering around 7.5%. The sequencing sample was made of peripheral blood. The origin of the receptors is a man in his 70s with active or convalescent COVID-19. CDR3s include the opening cysteine and the closing phenylalanine or tryptophan. The D gene is left open where the match is weak. Not all rows give a size; the values are once, few, many and, for expanded clones, a class.

d_call: TRBD1
j_call: TRBJ1-5
clone_size: .
v_call: TRBV2
cdr3_aa: CASSPTGVGGQPQHF
cdr3_nt: TGTGCCAGCAGCCCAACAGGGGTGGGGGGTCAGCCCCAGCATTTT

d_call: TRBD1
j_call: TRBJ1-2
clone_size: .
v_call: TRBV19
cdr3_aa: CASSTVDRGYGYTF
cdr3_nt: TGTGCCAGTAGTACCGTGGACAGGGGATATGGCTACACCTTC

d_call: .
j_call: TRBJ2-3
clone_size: .
v_call: TRBV7-8
cdr3_aa: CASSPYLGTDTQYF
cdr3_nt: TGTGCCAGCAGCCCCTACCTGGGCACAGATACGCAGTATTTT

d_call: .
j_call: TRBJ1-6
clone_size: .
v_call: TRBV30
cdr3_aa: CAWTRSSYNSPLHF
cdr3_nt: TGTGCCTGGACTAGGAGCTCCTATAATTCACCCCTCCACTTT

d_call: TRBD1
j_call: TRBJ2-2
clone_size: .
v_call: TRBV5-1
cdr3_aa: CASRPGTGGSGELFF
cdr3_nt: TGCGCCAGCAGACCCGGGACAGGGGGATCCGGGGAGCTGTTTTTT

d_call: TRBD2
j_call: TRBJ2-3
clone_size: .
v_call: TRBV27
cdr3_aa: CASSLTSGSGTDTQYF
cdr3_nt: TGTGCCAGCAGTCTGACTAGCGGGAGCGGCACAGATACGCAGTATTTT

d_call: .
j_call: TRBJ1-2
clone_size: .
v_call: TRBV19
cdr3_aa: CASSIRAGRSRSNYGYTF
cdr3_nt: TGTGCCAGTAGTATAAGGGCGGGTCGGAGCCGTTCTAACTATGGCTACACCTTC

d_call: TRBD2
j_call: TRBJ2-7
clone_size: .
v_call: TRBV4-2
cdr3_aa: CASSQQGGGLYEQYF
cdr3_nt: TGTGCCAGCAGCCAACAAGGCGGGGGTCTCTACGAGCAGTACTTC

d_call: .
j_call: TRBJ2-3
clone_size: .
v_call: TRBV5-1
cdr3_aa: CASSLGQGGTDTQYF
cdr3_nt: TGCGCCAGCAGCTTGGGACAGGGAGGTACAGATACGCAGTATTTT

d_call: TRBD1
j_call: TRBJ1-3
clone_size: .
v_call: TRBV19
cdr3_aa: CASRRRTGSSGNTIYF
cdr3_nt: TGTGCCAGCCGAAGAAGGACAGGAAGCTCTGGAAACACCATATATTTT

d_call: TRBD2
j_call: TRBJ2-2
clone_size: .
v_call: TRBV5-5
cdr3_aa: CASSALAGQNTGELFF
cdr3_nt: TGTGCCAGCAGCGCCCTAGCGGGTCAGAACACCGGGGAGCTGTTTTTT

d_call: TRBD1
j_call: TRBJ2-7
clone_size: .
v_call: TRBV18
cdr3_aa: CASSPRQGSYEQYF
cdr3_nt: TGTGCCAGCTCACCGAGACAGGGATCCTACGAGCAGTACTTC

d_call: TRBD2
j_call: TRBJ2-3
clone_size: once
v_call: TRBV5-6
cdr3_aa: CASSPTRLAGGPTQYF
cdr3_nt: TGTGCCAGCAGCCCTACCCGACTAGCGGGGGGGCCGACGCAGTATTTT

d_call: TRBD1
j_call: TRBJ1-1
clone_size: once
v_call: TRBV6-6
cdr3_aa: CASRLTGGEAFF
cdr3_nt: TGTGCCAGCAGATTGACAGGGGGAGAAGCTTTCTTT

d_call: TRBD2
j_call: TRBJ2-3
clone_size: once
v_call: TRBV5-5
cdr3_aa: CASSTGLAGINLSTDTQYF
cdr3_nt: TGTGCCAGCAGCACCGGACTAGCGGGCATAAACTTAAGCACAGATACGCAGTATTTT

d_call: .
j_call: TRBJ2-2
clone_size: few
v_call: TRBV7-2
cdr3_aa: CASSLSWQAITGELFF
cdr3_nt: TGTGCCAGCAGCTTATCGTGGCAGGCCATCACCGGGGAGCTGTTTTTT

d_call: TRBD2
j_call: TRBJ2-5
clone_size: .
v_call: TRBV3-1/TRBV3-2
cdr3_aa: CASSPSGRLQETQYF
cdr3_nt: TGTGCCAGCAGCCCTAGCGGGAGACTACAAGAGACCCAGTACTTC

d_call: .
j_call: TRBJ1-5
clone_size: .
v_call: TRBV2
cdr3_aa: CASSDETDSNQPQHF
cdr3_nt: TGTGCCAGCAGTGATGAGACAGATAGCAATCAGCCCCAGCATTTT

d_call: TRBD1
j_call: TRBJ1-4
clone_size: .
v_call: TRBV5-4
cdr3_aa: CASSFTGGNEKLFF
cdr3_nt: TGTGCCAGCAGCTTCACAGGGGGGAATGAAAAACTGTTTTTT

d_call: TRBD2
j_call: TRBJ2-7
clone_size: .
v_call: TRBV11-2
cdr3_aa: CASSLVAGGMGEQYF
cdr3_nt: TGTGCCAGCAGCTTAGTAGCGGGAGGGATGGGGGAGCAGTACTTC

d_call: .
j_call: TRBJ1-2
clone_size: .
v_call: TRBV6-5
cdr3_aa: CASSYAKGGARGYTF
cdr3_nt: TGTGCCAGCAGTTACGCCAAGGGAGGGGCGCGGGGCTACACCTTC

d_call: .
j_call: TRBJ2-5
clone_size: .
v_call: TRBV7-2
cdr3_aa: CASSSRYQETQYF
cdr3_nt: TGTGCCAGCAGCTCGCGGTACCAAGAGACCCAGTACTTC

d_call: .
j_call: TRBJ1-1
clone_size: .
v_call: TRBV2
cdr3_aa: CASSAYGTLNTEAFF
cdr3_nt: TGTGCCAGCAGTGCCTACGGGACACTCAACACTGAAGCTTTCTTT

d_call: TRBD1
j_call: TRBJ1-5
clone_size: .
v_call: TRBV27
cdr3_aa: CASGTGQYSNQPQHF
cdr3_nt: TGTGCCAGTGGCACGGGACAGTATAGCAATCAGCCCCAGCATTTT

d_call: .
j_call: TRBJ1-4
clone_size: .
v_call: TRBV7-9
cdr3_aa: CASSFFGTDEKLFF
cdr3_nt: TGTGCCAGCAGCTTTTTTGGCACAGATGAAAAACTGTTTTTT

d_call: .
j_call: TRBJ1-4
clone_size: .
v_call: TRBV18
cdr3_aa: CASSPGRGDEKLFF
cdr3_nt: TGTGCCAGCTCACCAGGGAGGGGTGATGAAAAACTGTTTTTT

d_call: TRBD1
j_call: TRBJ2-7
clone_size: .
v_call: TRBV7-8
cdr3_aa: CASSTGGTGLYEQYF
cdr3_nt: TGTGCCAGCAGCACAGGGGGGACAGGATTGTACGAGCAGTACTTC

d_call: TRBD1
j_call: TRBJ1-6
clone_size: .
v_call: TRBV25-1
cdr3_aa: CASSERGTGWGSPLHF
cdr3_nt: TGTGCCAGCAGTGAACGCGGGACAGGGTGGGGTTCACCCCTCCACTTT

d_call: .
j_call: TRBJ2-7
clone_size: .
v_call: TRBV11-2
cdr3_aa: CASSLVRDSTYEQYF
cdr3_nt: TGTGCCAGCAGCTTAGTGCGGGACAGCACCTACGAGCAGTACTTC

d_call: TRBD2
j_call: TRBJ2-7
clone_size: .
v_call: TRBV6-5
cdr3_aa: CASSYLADSYEQYF
cdr3_nt: TGTGCCAGCAGTTACCTAGCGGACTCCTACGAGCAGTACTTC

d_call: TRBD2
j_call: TRBJ2-1
clone_size: .
v_call: TRBV7-8
cdr3_aa: CASSLVGTSGRQFF
cdr3_nt: TGTGCCAGCAGCTTAGTCGGGACTAGCGGGAGGCAGTTCTTC

d_call: .
j_call: TRBJ1-1
clone_size: .
v_call: TRBV6-5
cdr3_aa: CASRGRAGLTEAFF
cdr3_nt: TGTGCCAGCAGGGGGAGGGCCGGGCTAACTGAAGCTTTCTTT

d_call: .
j_call: TRBJ2-4
clone_size: .
v_call: TRBV25-1
cdr3_aa: CASTPGGTKNIQYF
cdr3_nt: TGTGCCAGCACCCCCGGGGGTACCAAAAACATTCAGTACTTC

d_call: TRBD2
j_call: TRBJ2-5
clone_size: .
v_call: TRBV5-1
cdr3_aa: CASSLPGGQETQYF
cdr3_nt: TGCGCCAGCAGCCTTCCGGGGGGGCAAGAGACCCAGTACTTC

d_call: TRBD1
j_call: TRBJ1-2
clone_size: .
v_call: TRBV5-4
cdr3_aa: CASSRQGSYGYTF
cdr3_nt: TGTGCCAGCAGCCGACAGGGCTCCTATGGCTACACCTTC

d_call: .
j_call: TRBJ1-1
clone_size: .
v_call: TRBV10-3
cdr3_aa: CAISRTASRNTEAFF
cdr3_nt: TGTGCCATCAGCCGGACAGCAAGCCGGAACACTGAAGCTTTCTTT

d_call: .
j_call: TRBJ1-1
clone_size: .
v_call: TRBV7-3
cdr3_aa: CASSLEGNTEAFF
cdr3_nt: TGTGCCAGCAGCTTGGAGGGGAACACTGAAGCTTTCTTT

d_call: .
j_call: TRBJ2-3
clone_size: .
v_call: TRBV7-9
cdr3_aa: CASSGPVGDMSTDTQYF
cdr3_nt: TGTGCCAGCAGCGGCCCGGTGGGGGACATGAGCACAGATACGCAGTATTTT

d_call: TRBD1
j_call: TRBJ1-3
clone_size: .
v_call: TRBV6-5
cdr3_aa: CASSRQGTSGNTIYF
cdr3_nt: TGTGCCAGCAGTCGACAGGGAACCTCTGGAAACACCATATATTTT

d_call: TRBD1
j_call: TRBJ1-1
clone_size: .
v_call: TRBV19
cdr3_aa: CASRDRGGNTEAFF
cdr3_nt: TGTGCCAGTAGAGACAGGGGAGGAAACACTGAAGCTTTCTTT

d_call: TRBD1
j_call: TRBJ1-6
clone_size: .
v_call: TRBV28
cdr3_aa: CASRTGTGNSPLHF
cdr3_nt: TGTGCCAGCAGAACCGGGACAGGGAATTCACCCCTCCACTTT

d_call: TRBD2
j_call: TRBJ2-1
clone_size: .
v_call: TRBV11-2
cdr3_aa: CASSGGGNEQFF
cdr3_nt: TGTGCCAGCAGCGGGGGGGGCAATGAGCAGTTCTTC

d_call: .
j_call: TRBJ2-7
clone_size: few
v_call: TRBV5-6
cdr3_aa: CASSLVSAYEQYF
cdr3_nt: TGTGCCAGCAGCTTGGTGTCTGCCTACGAGCAGTACTTC

d_call: TRBD2
j_call: TRBJ2-5
clone_size: .
v_call: TRBV7-7
cdr3_aa: CASSSTSGRGETQYF
cdr3_nt: TGTGCCAGCAGCTCGACTAGCGGGAGAGGAGAGACCCAGTACTTC

d_call: .
j_call: TRBJ1-1
clone_size: .
v_call: TRBV4-3
cdr3_aa: CASSQDHFQQNTEAFF
cdr3_nt: TGCGCCAGCAGCCAAGATCATTTCCAACAGAACACTGAAGCTTTCTTT

d_call: .
j_call: TRBJ2-5
clone_size: .
v_call: TRBV14
cdr3_aa: CASSQRTVKETQYF
cdr3_nt: TGTGCCAGCAGCCAACGGACAGTCAAAGAGACCCAGTACTTC

d_call: .
j_call: TRBJ1-1
clone_size: .
v_call: TRBV18
cdr3_aa: CASSRGRDTEAFF
cdr3_nt: TGTGCCAGCTCCCGGGGAAGGGACACTGAAGCTTTCTTT

d_call: .
j_call: TRBJ1-2
clone_size: .
v_call: TRBV7-2
cdr3_aa: CASSLGPNYGYTF
cdr3_nt: TGTGCCAGCAGCTTAGGGCCGAACTATGGCTACACCTTC

d_call: .
j_call: TRBJ1-5
clone_size: .
v_call: TRBV10-2
cdr3_aa: CASSEVWSRQPQHF
cdr3_nt: TGCGCCAGCAGTGAGGTTTGGAGTCGTCAGCCCCAGCATTTT

d_call: TRBD2
j_call: TRBJ2-5
clone_size: .
v_call: TRBV15
cdr3_aa: CATSRYGTSGEETQYF
cdr3_nt: TGTGCCACCAGCAGGTACGGGACTAGCGGAGAAGAGACCCAGTACTTC

d_call: TRBD1
j_call: TRBJ1-4
clone_size: once
v_call: TRBV7-6
cdr3_aa: CASSLGTGQYEKLFF
cdr3_nt: TGTGCCAGCAGCTTAGGGACAGGCCAGTATGAAAAACTGTTTTTT

d_call: .
j_call: TRBJ1-5
clone_size: .
v_call: TRBV30
cdr3_aa: CAWSLTSNQPQHF
cdr3_nt: TGTGCCTGGAGTCTAACTAGCAATCAGCCCCAGCATTTT

d_call: TRBD2
j_call: TRBJ2-3
clone_size: .
v_call: TRBV5-5
cdr3_aa: CASSLSSGITDTQYF
cdr3_nt: TGTGCCAGCAGCTTGTCTAGCGGGATCACAGATACGCAGTATTTT

d_call: TRBD2
j_call: TRBJ2-5
clone_size: .
v_call: TRBV11-2
cdr3_aa: CASSLAISGGQETQYF
cdr3_nt: TGTGCCAGCAGCTTAGCGATTAGCGGGGGCCAAGAGACCCAGTACTTC

d_call: .
j_call: TRBJ1-4
clone_size: .
v_call: TRBV2
cdr3_aa: CASSPGGKTNEKLFF
cdr3_nt: TGTGCCAGCAGCCCTGGGGGGAAGACTAATGAAAAACTGTTTTTT

d_call: .
j_call: TRBJ2-1
clone_size: .
v_call: TRBV3-1/TRBV3-2
cdr3_aa: CASSQEGSSYNEQFF
cdr3_nt: TGTGCCAGCAGCCAAGAGGGGAGCTCCTACAATGAGCAGTTCTTC

d_call: .
j_call: TRBJ1-4
clone_size: .
v_call: TRBV9
cdr3_aa: CASSVEGTNEKLFF
cdr3_nt: TGTGCCAGCAGCGTAGAGGGGACTAATGAAAAACTGTTTTTT

d_call: TRBD2
j_call: TRBJ2-1
clone_size: few
v_call: TRBV5-1
cdr3_aa: CASSAGSGGAMNEQFF
cdr3_nt: TGCGCCAGCAGCGCAGGGAGCGGGGGGGCCATGAATGAGCAGTTCTTC

d_call: .
j_call: TRBJ1-4
clone_size: .
v_call: TRBV7-9
cdr3_aa: CASSLAPALPYEKLFF
cdr3_nt: TGTGCCAGCAGCTTAGCGCCAGCGCTTCCTTATGAAAAACTGTTTTTT

d_call: .
j_call: TRBJ1-2
clone_size: .
v_call: TRBV28
cdr3_aa: CASSSGRPRYGYTF
cdr3_nt: TGTGCCAGCAGTTCCGGTCGCCCGCGGTATGGCTACACCTTC